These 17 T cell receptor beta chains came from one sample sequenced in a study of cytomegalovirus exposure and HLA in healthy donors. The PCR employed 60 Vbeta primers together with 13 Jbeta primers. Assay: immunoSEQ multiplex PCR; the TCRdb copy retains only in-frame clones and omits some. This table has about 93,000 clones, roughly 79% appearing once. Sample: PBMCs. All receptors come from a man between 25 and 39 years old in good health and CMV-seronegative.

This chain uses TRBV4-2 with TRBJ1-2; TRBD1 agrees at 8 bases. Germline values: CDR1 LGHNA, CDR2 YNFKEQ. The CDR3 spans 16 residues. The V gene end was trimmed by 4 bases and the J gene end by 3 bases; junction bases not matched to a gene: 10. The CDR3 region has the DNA TGTGCCAGCAGCCGAGATAAACAGGGGGTCGACTATGGCTACACCTTC. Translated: CASSRDKQGVDYGYTF.

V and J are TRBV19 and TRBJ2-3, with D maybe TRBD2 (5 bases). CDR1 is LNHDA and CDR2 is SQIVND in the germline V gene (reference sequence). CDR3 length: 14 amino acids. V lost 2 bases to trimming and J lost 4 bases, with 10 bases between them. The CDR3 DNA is TGTGCCAGTAGTATAAGGTACGGGGCAGATACGCAGTATTTT. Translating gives CASSIRYGADTQYF.

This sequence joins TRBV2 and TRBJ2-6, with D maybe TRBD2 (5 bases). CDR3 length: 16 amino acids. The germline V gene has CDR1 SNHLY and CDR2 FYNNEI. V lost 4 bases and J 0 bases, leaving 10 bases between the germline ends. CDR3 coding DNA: TGTGCCAGCAGTGGGGGAGTATACTCTGGGGCCAACGTCCTGACTTTC. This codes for CASSGGVYSGANVLTF.

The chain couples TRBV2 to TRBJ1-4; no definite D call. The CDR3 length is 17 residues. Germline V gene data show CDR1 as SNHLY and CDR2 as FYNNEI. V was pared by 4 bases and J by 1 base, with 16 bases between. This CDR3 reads CASSVFYGSGTNEKLFF. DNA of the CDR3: TGTGCCAGCAGTGTCTTTTATGGATCAGGAACTAATGAAAAACTGTTTTTT.

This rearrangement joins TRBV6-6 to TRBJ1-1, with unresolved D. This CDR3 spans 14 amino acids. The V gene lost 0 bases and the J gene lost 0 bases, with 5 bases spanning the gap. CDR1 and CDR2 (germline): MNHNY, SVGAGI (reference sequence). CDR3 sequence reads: CASSYSYMNTEAFF. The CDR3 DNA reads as TGTGCCAGCAGTTACTCCTATATGAACACTGAAGCTTTCTTT.

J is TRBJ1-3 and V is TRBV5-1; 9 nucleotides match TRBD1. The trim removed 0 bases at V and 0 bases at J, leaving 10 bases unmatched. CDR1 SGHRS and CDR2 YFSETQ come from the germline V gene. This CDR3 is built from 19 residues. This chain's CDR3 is CASSLDGGQGSASGNTIYF. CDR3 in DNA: TGCGCCAGCAGCTTGGACGGGGGACAGGGAAGCGCCTCTGGAAACACCATATATTTT.

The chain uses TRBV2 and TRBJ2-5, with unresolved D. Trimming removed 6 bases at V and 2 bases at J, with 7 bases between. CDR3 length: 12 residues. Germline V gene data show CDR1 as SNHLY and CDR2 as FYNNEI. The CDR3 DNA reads TGTGCCAGCAGACAAACACAAGAGACCCAGTACTTC. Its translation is CASRQTQETQYF.

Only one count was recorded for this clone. The DNA of the CDR3 is TGTGCCAGCAGCATTAAGGGGGCAGGAGACCAGCCCCAGCATTTT. Translation gives CASSIKGAGDQPQHF. The chain joins TRBV7-2 to TRBJ1-5; 7 positions match TRBD1. Trimming cost V 5 bases and J 7 bases; bases outside gene matches: 11. CDR3 length equals 15 residues. In germline, CDR1 is SGHTA, CDR2 FQGNSA. Full variable domain (missing parts from reference TRBV7-2 and TRBJ1-5): GAGVSQSPSNKVTEKGKDVELRCDPISGHTALYWYRQSLGQGLEFLIYFQGNSAPDKSGLPSDRFSAERTGGSVSTLTIQRTQQEDSAVYLCASSIKGAGDQPQHFGDGTRLSIL.

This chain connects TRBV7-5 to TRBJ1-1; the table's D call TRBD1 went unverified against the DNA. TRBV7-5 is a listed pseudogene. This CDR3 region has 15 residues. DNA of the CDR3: TGTGTCAGACCCTCGCGGACAAATTTGAACACTGAAGCTTTCTTT. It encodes CVRPSRTNLNTEAFF.

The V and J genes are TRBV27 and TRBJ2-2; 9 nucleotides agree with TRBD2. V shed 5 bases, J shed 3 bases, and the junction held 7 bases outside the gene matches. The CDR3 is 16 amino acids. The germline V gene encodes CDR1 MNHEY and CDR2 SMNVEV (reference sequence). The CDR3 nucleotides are TGTGCCAGCAGTGTAAGGGGACTAGCAGACACCGGGGAGCTGTTTTTT. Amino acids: CASSVRGLADTGELFF.

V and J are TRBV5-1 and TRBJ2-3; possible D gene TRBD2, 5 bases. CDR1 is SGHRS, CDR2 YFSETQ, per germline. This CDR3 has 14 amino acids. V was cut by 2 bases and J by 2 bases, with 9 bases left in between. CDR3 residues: CASSLTDYTDTQYF. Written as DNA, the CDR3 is TGCGCCAGCAGCTTAACAGACTACACAGATACGCAGTATTTT.

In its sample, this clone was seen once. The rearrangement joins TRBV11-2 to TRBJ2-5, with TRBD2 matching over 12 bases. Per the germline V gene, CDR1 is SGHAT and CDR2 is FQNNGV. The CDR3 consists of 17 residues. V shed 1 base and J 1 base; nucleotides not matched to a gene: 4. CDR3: CASSLGGTSGSQETQYF. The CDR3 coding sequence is TGTGCCAGCAGCTTAGGGGGGACTAGCGGGTCCCAAGAGACCCAGTACTTC.

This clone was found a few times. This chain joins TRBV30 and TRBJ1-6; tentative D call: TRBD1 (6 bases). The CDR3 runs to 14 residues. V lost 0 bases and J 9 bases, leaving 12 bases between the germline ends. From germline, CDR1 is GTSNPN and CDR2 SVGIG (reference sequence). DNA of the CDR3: TGTGCCTGGAGTGTAAAGGGGGGGGGTTCACCCCTCCACTTT. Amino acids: CAWSVKGGGSPLHF.

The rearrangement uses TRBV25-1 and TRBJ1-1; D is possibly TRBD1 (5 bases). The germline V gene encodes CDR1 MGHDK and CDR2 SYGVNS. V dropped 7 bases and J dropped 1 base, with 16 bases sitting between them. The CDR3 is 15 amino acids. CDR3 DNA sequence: TGTGCCAGCAATTCATGGGGGGTCGAGAACACTGAAGCTTTCTTT. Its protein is CASNSWGVENTEAFF. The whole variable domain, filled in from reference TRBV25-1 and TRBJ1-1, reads EADIYQTPRYLVIGTGKKITLECSQTMGHDKMYWYQQDPGMELHLIHYSYGVNSTEKGDLSSESTVSRIRTEHFPLTLESARPSHTSQYLCASNSWGVENTEAFFGQGTRLTVV.

CDR3 region: CASSPHRGYGTDTQYF. The CDR3 DNA is TGTGCCAGCAGCCCTCACAGGGGATATGGCACAGATACGCAGTATTTT. The chain uses TRBV9 and TRBJ2-3; 7 nucleotides align to TRBD1. The germline V gene encodes CDR1 SGDLS and CDR2 YYNGEE. The CDR3 length is 16 residues. The V segment lost 4 bases and the J segment 1 base; nucleotides outside the gene matches: 9.

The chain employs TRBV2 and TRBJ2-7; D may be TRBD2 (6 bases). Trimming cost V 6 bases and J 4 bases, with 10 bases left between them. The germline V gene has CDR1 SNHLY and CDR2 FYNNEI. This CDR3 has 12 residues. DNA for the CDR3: TGTGCCAGCAGCCCCGGGGGATACGAGCAGTACGTC. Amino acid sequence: CASSPGGYEQYV.

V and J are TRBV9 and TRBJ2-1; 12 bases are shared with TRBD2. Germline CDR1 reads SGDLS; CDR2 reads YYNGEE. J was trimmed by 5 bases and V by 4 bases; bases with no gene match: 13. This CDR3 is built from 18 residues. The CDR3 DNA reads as TGTGCCAGCAGCCTAACCACGACTAGCGGGGGACGAAACAATGAGCAGTTCTTC. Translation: CASSLTTTSGGRNNEQFF.